The present TCR beta chain was sequenced within a study of PD-1 blockade in classical Hodgkin lymphoma. The CDR3 loop spans 15 amino acids. The ends were cut back, 1 base at V and 3 bases at J, with 13 bases in the middle. Germline loops: CDR1 SGHVS, CDR2 FQNEAQ. The repertoire was sequenced with immunoSEQ multiplex PCR; TCRdb's copy has only in-frame clones and lacks some. The sample holds approximately 23,000 clones, approximately 90% seen once. The time point is: newly diagnosed, previously untreated cHL patient sample. Thawed PBMCs underwent magnetic negative selection to yield purified CD4+ T cells.

The source of this sequence is a human donor with classical Hodgkin lymphoma. Sequenced sample: CD4+ T cells from blood. The chain recombines TRBV7-8 with TRBJ2-7, with D maybe TRBD2 (5 bases). The CDR3 loop is CASSLGRGSGYEQYF. CDR3 DNA: TGTGCCAGCAGCTTAGGAAGAGGGTCCGGCTACGAGCAGTACTTC.